This TCR beta chain was obtained from a study of blood T cells in healthy people across ages. The germline V gene has CDR1 LGHDT and CDR2 YNNKEL (reference sequence). V lost 5 bases and J 2 bases, leaving 14 bases between the germline ends. CDR3 length: 15 amino acids. Alongside a J-beta primer mix, a sample-barcoded 5' primer served in a second PCR lasting about 7 to 12 cycles. TCRdb re-called the 5' RACE reads with MiXCR, one entry per CDR3 protein. The table shows roughly 800,000 distinct CDR3 sequences, with roughly 25% occurring only once. The data were also submitted as part of a second study, on T cells of mothers and their children.

The sequence came from a boy younger than 18 in good health. This chain joins TRBV3-1 and TRBJ2-3; D is uncertain. The sample taken for sequencing was blood. CDR3 sequence reads: CASSAPRTPTDTQYF. As DNA, the CDR3 is TGTGCCAGCAGCGCACCCAGGACCCCCACAGATACGCAGTATTTT.